One TCR beta chain is described in this entry. The sample comes from a study of blood T cell repertoires in COVID-19. On the study more broadly: Sites across the United States, Italy and Spain contributed samples from acute and convalescent COVID-19.

TCRdb's table, derived via immunoSEQ multiplex PCR, lists solely in-frame clones and lacks some. Of 150,000 to 200,000 clones listed, around 90% were seen once; the top ten hold roughly 5.6%. Trimming left V 4 bases short and J 8 bases short, with 17 bases between. Per germline, CDR1 SEHNR and CDR2 FQNEAQ (reference sequence). The CDR3 spans 15 residues. Sequenced sample: peripheral blood. The rearrangement links TRBV7-9 to TRBJ1-4, with D possibly TRBD1 on 6 matching bases. This receptor was identified in a man between 35 and 55 years old with active or convalescent COVID-19. This CDR3 reads CASSYGTPRGEKLFF. The CDR3 bases are TGTGCCAGCAGCTACGGGACACCCAGGGGCGAAAAACTGTTTTTT.